The TCR beta chain under discussion was sequenced for a study of T-cell reconstitution after alpha-beta-depleted transplantation in children. This clonotype occurred once. Its antigen remains unknown. CDR1 is SEHNR and CDR2 is FQNEAQ in the germline V gene (reference sequence). Trimming took 5 bases from V and 3 from J; bases not matched to a gene: 6. The CDR3 runs 15 residues. Study findings and constraints: The study traced high day-60 TCRbeta diversity in some patients to surviving recipient T cells and thymic progenitors. Reported findings indicate that, about two months after transplant, alpha-beta T cells came from several hundred expanded clones, which were derived from non-depleted graft cells.

Unique molecular identifiers were used to barcode this TCRbeta library. TCRdb reprocessed the PCR reads via MiXCR and lists one record per CDR3 protein. In the table there are approximately 500,000 distinct CDR3 sequences, more than 20% of which are singletons. This sample comprised PBMCs, obtained before TCRalphabeta/CD19-depleted stem cell transplant. The rearrangement joins TRBV7-9 to TRBJ2-3; 9 bases agree with TRBD1. This sequence originates from a boy in the first two years of life with Wiskott-Aldrich syndrome, due to receive a stem cell transplant. CDR3 sequence: CASSPKTGGTDTQYF. The CDR3 region has the DNA TGTGCCAGCAGCCCCAAGACAGGGGGAACAGATACGCAGTATTTT.